The text below deals with one TCR beta chain. Its antigen is unknown. These data belong to a study of T cells after yellow fever vaccination. Background on the study: Low-cell-number fractions were prepared with SMART-Seq v4 Ultra Low Input.

Findings and limits, study-wide: Weaker, the secondary response peaked sooner, at day 5 versus 15. Researchers noted that a small share of clonotypes showed up in both CD4 and CD8 compartments.

Germline CDR1 is SGHVS and CDR2 is FNYEAQ. V lost 5 bases to trimming and J lost 2 bases, with 18 bases between them. The CDR3 is 17 residues long. The study made its TCR cDNA through 5'RACE template switching. That step introduced a universal primer site along with UMIs. TCRdb processed the 5' RACE reads anew with MiXCR; each CDR3 protein has one entry. The repertoire includes 500,000 to 650,000 distinct CDR3 sequences, approximately 13% of them detected once, and 11% to 15% sits in the top ten. J is TRBJ1-4 and V is TRBV7-6; weak D call: TRBD1 (6 bases). The clonotype comes from a man younger than 45 who received the YFV17D yellow fever vaccine. The starting material was PBMCs, obtained on the day of the yellow fever booster vaccination. In nucleotides, the CDR3 is TGTGCCAGCAGCAGTCGGGCCCAGGGGCCTACTAATGAAAAACTGTTTTTT. The encoded protein is CASSSRAQGPTNEKLFF.